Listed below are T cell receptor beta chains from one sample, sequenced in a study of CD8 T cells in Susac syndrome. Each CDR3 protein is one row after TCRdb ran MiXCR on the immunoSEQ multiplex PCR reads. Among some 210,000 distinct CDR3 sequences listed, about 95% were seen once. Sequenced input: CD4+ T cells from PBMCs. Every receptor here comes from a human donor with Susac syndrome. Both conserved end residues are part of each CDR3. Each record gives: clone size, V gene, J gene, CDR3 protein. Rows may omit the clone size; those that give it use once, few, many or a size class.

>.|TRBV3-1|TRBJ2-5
CASSLQTEGETQYF
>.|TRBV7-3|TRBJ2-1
CASSPGGNYNEQFF
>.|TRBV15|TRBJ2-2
CATSRGFLTNTGELFF
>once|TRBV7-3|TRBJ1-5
CASSFTGGNSNQPQHF
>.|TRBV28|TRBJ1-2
CASAGANGYTF
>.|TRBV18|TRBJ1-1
CASSPDTITEAFF
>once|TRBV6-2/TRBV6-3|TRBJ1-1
CASETDGAIGQENTEAFF
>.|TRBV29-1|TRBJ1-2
CSVDPPGSGYTF
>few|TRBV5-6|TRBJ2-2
CASSLGQGGTGELFF
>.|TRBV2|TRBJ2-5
CASTADRIQETQYF
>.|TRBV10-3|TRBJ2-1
CAISRSDNEQFF
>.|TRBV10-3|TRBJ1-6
CAISGSGQGSRPLHF
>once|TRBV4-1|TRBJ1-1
CASSQDWGGGIYTEAFF
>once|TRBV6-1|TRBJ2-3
CASNRQADTSTDTQYF
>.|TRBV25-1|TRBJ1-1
CASRRGQPMNTEAFF
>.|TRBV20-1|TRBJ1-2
CSARDLTESGYTF
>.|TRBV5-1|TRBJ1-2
CASSPGQGQGYTF
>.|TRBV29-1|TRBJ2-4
CSLHPGLAGGWQNIQYF
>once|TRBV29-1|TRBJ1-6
CSVEEDRAYNSPLHF
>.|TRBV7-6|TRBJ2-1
CASSLGRGGQVNEQFF
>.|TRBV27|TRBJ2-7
CASSPGARSEQYF
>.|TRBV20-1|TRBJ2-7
CSAGQGVYEQYF
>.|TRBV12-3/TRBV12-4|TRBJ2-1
CASSPQMGLAGVPNEQFF
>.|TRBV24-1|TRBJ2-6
CATSAPYQGEHVLTF